One TCR beta chain is described in this entry. This clonotype has only a few counts. The antigen it binds to is not known. No much larger clone exists at a distance of one base, and base qualities are not known. The data stem from a study of identical twins (dated by TCRdb to between 2015 and 2016). Some background on the complete study: The study deep-sequenced TCR alpha and beta repertoires from monozygotic twins, unrelated adults of various ages and cord blood to test whether fetal clonotypes persist. To rule out contamination, the twin experiments were replicated at different times with different library preparation protocols.

CDR1 LNHDA and CDR2 SQIVND were looked up in the germline V gene (reference sequence). The CDR3, from cysteine to phenylalanine, totals 14 residues. Only the CDR3 portion is preserved as DNA: 42 bases, with reading frame beginning at the first base. The V and J ends are trimmed by 7 bases and 8 bases, leaving 18 bases between them. General study outcomes and caveats: Conclusions relied on cross-sectional statistical analysis, since the same donors could not be followed over many years. In beta out-of-frame sequences, excess twin sharing was weaker, because having fewer shared sequences lowered the signal-to-noise ratio. Recombination models systematically underestimated out-of-frame TCR alpha sharing in monozygotic twins but agreed with sharing between unrelated individuals. Compared with coincidental sharing between unrelated individuals, an excess of low generation-probability sequences was observed among out-of-frame TCR alpha sequences shared between twins. Abundant cord blood beta clonotypes had fewer insertions, young adult naive repertoires showed a similar but weaker trend, and memory repertoires showed no such trend. Invariant T cells such as MAIT and iNKT could partly confound zero-insertion analyses, though diverse VJ usage argued against this for most clonotypes.

Every donor was a healthy Caucasian. The study also sequenced three unrelated non-twin adults: a male aged 18 to 30, a male aged 50 to 59 and a female aged 50 to 59. Miltenyi CD45RO+ enrichment and human naive T-cell isolation kits were used to isolate memory (CD45RO+) and naive T cells from PBMC. The library came from 5' RACE. The sequencer was an Illumina HiSeq 2000. A universal primer binding site was added through template switching, and the final cDNA carried a unique molecular identifier so that TCR cDNA molecules could be counted accurately. First-strand cDNA for TCR alpha and beta chains was synthesized from specific primers in the conserved constant-segment region. To control for contamination, every cDNA library was double barcoded, receiving both a SMART-Mk sample barcode and Illumina barcodes. TruSeq adapter sequences, together with Illumina sample barcodes, were added in two successive PCR steps. TCR alpha and beta cDNA libraries were sequenced on the Illumina HiSeq platform with custom primers. The source study handled its data this way. MiGEC was used to process raw reads and extract unique molecular identifiers, and MiXCR was used to find CDR3 positions. For each individual, recombination models were inferred using an EM algorithm with the repgenHMM and IGoR tools. The tcR package in R was used for shared clonotype analysis, with sharing normalized by the product of cloneset sizes. To study raw recombination without the effects of thymic and clonal selection, out-of-frame nonproductive sequences were analyzed. Starting from the raw public reads, TCRdb applied fastp trimming at Q25, assembled clones with MiXCR and retained in-frame beta chains. A single entry per CDR3 protein holds the most common genes and DNA from its merged rows. Clone size and V and J calls follow TCRdb, not the original study. This sample lists 350,000 to 500,000 distinct CDR3 sequences; less than 20% were detected once. 12% of the sample is held by the ten biggest clonotypes.

The chain uses TRBV19 and TRBJ2-1; the D region possibly corresponds to TRBD1 (6 bases align). The origin of this receptor is a man between 50 and 59 years old in good health. Sequenced input: naive T cells sorted from blood. The cell subset or site tag for this specimen amounts to: cells isolated with a human naive T-cell isolation kit. The CDR3 region has the sequence CASMGARLGDEQFF. The DNA reads TGTGCCAGTATGGGGGCCAGGCTTGGTGATGAGCAGTTCTTC.